Shown below are 7 T cell receptor beta chains from a single sample sequenced in a study of blood T cell repertoires in COVID-19. Some clones are missing from TCRdb's copy, which holds only in-frame ones; the method was immunoSEQ multiplex PCR. Of 90,000 to 120,000 clones listed, 69% are singletons. The specimen was peripheral blood. The receptors originated from an older man with acute or convalescent COVID-19.

The chain joins TRBV6-5 to TRBJ1-5; no clear D gene. CDR3 size: 13 residues. Germline V gives CDR1 MNHEY, CDR2 SVGAGI. The germline V and J ends were trimmed by 3 bases and 7 bases, with 10 bases remaining between them. The DNA for the CDR3 is TGTGCCAGCAGTTATCGAGGGAACCAGCCCCAGCATTTT. Translated: CASSYRGNQPQHF.

In its sample, this clone was seen a few times. The rearrangement joins TRBV5-1 to TRBJ1-1; no clear D gene. V gave up 0 bases and J gave up 0 bases, with 6 bases separating them. Per the germline V gene, CDR1 is SGHRS and CDR2 is YFSETQ. The CDR3 covers 14 residues. The CDR3: CASSLATVNTEAFF. The CDR3 DNA is TGCGCCAGCAGCTTGGCTACGGTGAACACTGAAGCTTTCTTT.

The chain employs TRBV6-2 or TRBV6-3 and TRBJ1-4; D possibly corresponds to TRBD1 (5 bases). Germline V gene lookup returns CDR1 MNHEY and CDR2 SVGEGT. V was cut by 6 bases and J by 0 bases, with 17 bases left in between. This CDR3 spans 17 amino acids. CDR3 residues: CASSSPGMISTNEKLFF. The DNA of the CDR3 is TGTGCCAGCAGCTCCCCAGGGATGATCTCAACTAATGAAAAACTGTTTTTT.

This clone turned up a few times. An end of the junction does not agree with germline; a read error may underlie this. This chain uses TRBV29-1 with TRBJ2-7; 7 nucleotides align to TRBD1. Germline loops: CDR1 SQVTM, CDR2 ANQGSEA. The CDR3 is 12 residues long. The CDR3 loop is CAGTENSYEQYF. As DNA, the CDR3 is TGTGCTGGGACAGAAAATTCCTACGAGCAGTACTTC.

The chain combines TRBV28 with TRBJ1-2, with 7 bases matching TRBD1. The germline V gene encodes CDR1 MDHEN and CDR2 SYDVKM. The CDR3 totals 15 residues. The junction had 5 bases not matched to a gene; V was cut back by 2 bases and J by 2 bases. For the CDR3, the DNA is TGTGCCAGCAGTTTAGGACAGGCTATAAACTATGGCTACACCTTC. Its protein product is CASSLGQAINYGYTF.

This clone appeared once. V usage is TRBV6-4 and J usage is TRBJ2-2, with D maybe TRBD2 (6 bases). CDR3 length: 14 residues. V lost 11 bases and J 0 bases, leaving 13 bases between the germline ends. Germline V gene lookup returns CDR1 MRHNA and CDR2 SNTAGT. The CDR3 nucleotides read TGTGCCTGCCGATCGGGAGCGAACACCGGGGAGCTGTTTTTT. Its translation is CACRSGANTGELFF.

This chain connects TRBV19 to TRBJ1-2; D ambiguous. From germline, CDR1 is LNHDA and CDR2 SQIVND (reference sequence). CDR3 length: 14 residues. V was cut by 3 bases and J by 0 bases, with 8 bases left in between. In DNA form, the CDR3 reads TGTGCCAGTAGTATCTCCGGAGCTAACTATGGCTACACCTTC. Protein product: CASSISGANYGYTF.